The source of this TCR beta chain is a study of T cell changes during pregnancy in multiple sclerosis. This table comes from immunoSEQ multiplex PCR, and its TCRdb copy is limited to in-frame clones, with some not included. The sample gives 100,000 or so clones, around 93% of which show up once; 2% to 2.5% is in the top ten. This CDR3 has 15 residues. Germline assignment: CDR1 LNHDA and CDR2 SQIVND (reference sequence). The V and J ends lost 4 bases and 2 bases, in that order; junction bases with no gene match: 1. The source is a female donor with multiple sclerosis, enrolled in a pregnancy study. The input for sequencing was peripheral blood, taken in the third trimester of pregnancy. The chain uses TRBV19 and TRBJ2-7; 14 nucleotides match TRBD2. The CDR3, as DNA: TGTGCCAGTAGTAGGGGACTAGCGGGAGCCTACGAGCAGTACTTC. It specifies CASSRGLAGAYEQYF.